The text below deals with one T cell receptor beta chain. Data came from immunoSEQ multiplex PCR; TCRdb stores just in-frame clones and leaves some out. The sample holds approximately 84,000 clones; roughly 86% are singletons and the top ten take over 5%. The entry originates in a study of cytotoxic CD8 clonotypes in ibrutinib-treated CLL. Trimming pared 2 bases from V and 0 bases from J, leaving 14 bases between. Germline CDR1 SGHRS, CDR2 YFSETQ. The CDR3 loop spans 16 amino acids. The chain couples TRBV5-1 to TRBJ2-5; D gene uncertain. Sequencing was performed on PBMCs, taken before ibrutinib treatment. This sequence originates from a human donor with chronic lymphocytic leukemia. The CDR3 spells CASSFPRAADQETQYF. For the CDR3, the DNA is TGCGCCAGCAGCTTTCCTCGAGCAGCCGACCAAGAGACCCAGTACTTC. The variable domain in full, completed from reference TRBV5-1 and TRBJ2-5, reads KAGVTQTPRYLIKTRGQQVTLSCSPISGHRSVSWYQQTPGQGLQFLFEYFSETQRNKGNFPGRFSGRQFSNSRSEMNVSTLELGDSALYLCASSFPRAADQETQYFGPGTRLLVL.